This TCR beta chain emerged from a study of T cell responses to AZD1222 COVID-19 vaccine. Across the whole study: Some second doses came at about 4 weeks and others at about 12 weeks; these were pooled.

The CDR3 length is 13 residues. V shed 5 bases, J shed 6 bases, and the junction held 5 bases outside the gene matches. Generated by immunoSEQ multiplex PCR, the TCRdb table keeps only in-frame clones and is missing some. The data contain roughly 150,000 clones, over 90% of them singletons. Study-wide results and limits: Just 5 to 7 people given AZD1222 tested seropositive at baseline. CD4 TCRs associated with vaccination spanned spike, dominating at 160-218 and 743-854. No day 14 peak samples; only post-peak repertoires were characterized.

A single count supports this clone. No antigen is known for it. The sequence was collected from an adult in good health. The sample in question was peripheral blood, obtained on day 0 of AZD1222 vaccination. The chain carries TRBV12-3 or TRBV12-4 and TRBJ1-2; 8 bases are shared with TRBD1. The CDR3 region has the DNA TGTGCCAGCAGTCATAGGACAGGGCATGGCTACACCTTC. Residues: CASSHRTGHGYTF.